Listed below are T cell receptor beta chains from one sample, sequenced in a study of blood T cell repertoires in COVID-19. Measured with immunoSEQ multiplex PCR; TCRdb has only the in-frame clones, and not every one. The repertoire holds some 85,000 clones, with 78% as singletons. Sequenced: peripheral blood. The receptor set was obtained from a man between 65 and 85 years old with COVID-19, enrolled during active disease. Both conserved end residues are part of each CDR3.

>TRBV19
CASRQGTVGSGELFF
>TRBV18
CASSPTEGPTEAFF
>TRBV28
CASSSTYTEQFF
>TRBV4-1
CASSQEGYGRITDTQYF
>TRBV19
CASSHREKVQATNEKLFF
>TRBV7-2
CASSETYGEQFF
>TRBV7-2
CASSPSGETQYF
>TRBV10-2
CASSDPAGRAKNIQYF
>TRBV6-5
CASSYSHRVDTEAFF
>TRBV2
CASREGQGQNIQYF
>TRBV11-2
CASSLAPSGAYEQYF
>TRBV6-6
CASSYSSSGGDYGYTF
>TRBV2
CASSAGQGGQAGANVLTF
>TRBV6-5
CASSPGTGYSPLHF
>TRBV18
CASSPGGEAGYTF
>TRBV3-1/TRBV3-2
CASSLGGGHAGELFF
>TRBV7-2
CASSLASVAHNSPLHF
>TRBV6-2/TRBV6-3
CASSYTASGSYEQYF
>TRBV9
CASSVGDRSYEQYF
>TRBV10-1
CASSEYRPGLAAYNEQFF
>TRBV19
CASSMGSSYNEQFF
>TRBV18
CASSRQGGEKLFF
>TRBV7-2
CASSGPGLPEAFF
>TRBV11-2
CASSPPDRGEPNYTF
>TRBV6-2/TRBV6-3
CASSYSQDRPPSTDTQYF
>TRBV5-1
CASSSGTSVVYEQYF
>TRBV10-2
CASTQDRGSGNTIYF
>TRBV11-3
CASSLGGGAGYGYTF